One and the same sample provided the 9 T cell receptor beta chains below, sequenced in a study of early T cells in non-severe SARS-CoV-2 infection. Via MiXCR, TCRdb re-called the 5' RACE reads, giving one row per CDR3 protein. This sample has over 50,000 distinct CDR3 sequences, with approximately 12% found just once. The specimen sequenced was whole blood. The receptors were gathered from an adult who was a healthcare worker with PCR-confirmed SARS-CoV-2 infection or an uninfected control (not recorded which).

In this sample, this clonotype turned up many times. CDR3 coding DNA: TGTGCCAGCAGCTTAGCGGGTGTGGATACGCAGTATTTT. Its translation: CASSLAGVDTQYF. The rearrangement joins TRBV7-2 to TRBJ2-3; D is unresolved. Trimming took 0 bases from V and 6 from J, leaving 7 bases between them. This CDR3 is built from 13 residues. The germline gives CDR1 SGHTA, CDR2 FQGNSA.

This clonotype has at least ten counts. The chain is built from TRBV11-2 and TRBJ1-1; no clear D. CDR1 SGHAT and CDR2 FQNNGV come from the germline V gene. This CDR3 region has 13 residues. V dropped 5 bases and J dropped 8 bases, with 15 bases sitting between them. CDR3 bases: TGTGCCAGCAGCCGGATTCGGGTAGTGGAAGCTTTCTTT. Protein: CASSRIRVVEAFF. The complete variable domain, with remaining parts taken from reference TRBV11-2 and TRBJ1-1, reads EAGVAQSPRYKIIEKRQSVAFWCNPISGHATLYWYQQILGQGPKLLIQFQNNGVVDDSQLPKDRFSAERLKGVDSTLKIQPAKLEDSAVYLCASSRIRVVEAFFGQGTRLTVV.

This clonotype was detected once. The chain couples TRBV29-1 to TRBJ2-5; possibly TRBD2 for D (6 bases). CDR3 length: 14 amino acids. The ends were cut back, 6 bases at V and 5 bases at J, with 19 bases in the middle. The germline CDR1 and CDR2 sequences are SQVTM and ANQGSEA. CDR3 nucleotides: TGCAGCGTGGGGAGGACTGGCAGCGTCGAGACCCAGTACTTC. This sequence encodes CSVGRTGSVETQYF.

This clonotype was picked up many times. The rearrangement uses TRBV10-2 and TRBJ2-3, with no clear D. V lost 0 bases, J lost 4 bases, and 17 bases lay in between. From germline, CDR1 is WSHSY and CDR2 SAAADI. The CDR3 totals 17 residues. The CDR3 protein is CASSESRLFLYADTQYF. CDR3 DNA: TGCGCCAGCAGTGAGTCAAGGCTGTTCCTGTACGCAGATACGCAGTATTTT.

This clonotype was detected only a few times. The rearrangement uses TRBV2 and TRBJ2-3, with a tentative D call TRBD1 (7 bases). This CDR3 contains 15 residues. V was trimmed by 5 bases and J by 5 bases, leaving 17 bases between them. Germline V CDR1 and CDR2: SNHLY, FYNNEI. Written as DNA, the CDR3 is TGTGCCAGCAGTTTCGACAGGGAGGTATTAGATACGCAGTATTTT. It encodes CASSFDREVLDTQYF.

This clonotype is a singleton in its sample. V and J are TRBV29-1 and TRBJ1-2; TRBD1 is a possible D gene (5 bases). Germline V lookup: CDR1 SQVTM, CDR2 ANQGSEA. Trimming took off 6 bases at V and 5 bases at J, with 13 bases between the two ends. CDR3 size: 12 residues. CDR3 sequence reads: CSVRDGGYGYTF. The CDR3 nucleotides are TGCAGCGTCCGGGACGGAGGATATGGCTACACCTTC.

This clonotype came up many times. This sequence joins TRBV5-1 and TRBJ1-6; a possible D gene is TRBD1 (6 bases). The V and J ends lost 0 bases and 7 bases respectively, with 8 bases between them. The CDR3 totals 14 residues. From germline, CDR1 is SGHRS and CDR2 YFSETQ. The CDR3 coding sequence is TGCGCCAGCAGCTTGGGGGGGCGCAATTCACCCCTCCACTTT. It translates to CASSLGGRNSPLHF.

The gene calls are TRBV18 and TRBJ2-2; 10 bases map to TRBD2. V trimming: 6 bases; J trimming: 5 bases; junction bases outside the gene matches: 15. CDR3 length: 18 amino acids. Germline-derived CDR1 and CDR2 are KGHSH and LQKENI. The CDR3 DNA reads TGTGCCAGCTCCCCTACCGTGCTAGCGGGAGCGGGAACCGGGGAGCTGTTTTTT. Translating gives CASSPTVLAGAGTGELFF.

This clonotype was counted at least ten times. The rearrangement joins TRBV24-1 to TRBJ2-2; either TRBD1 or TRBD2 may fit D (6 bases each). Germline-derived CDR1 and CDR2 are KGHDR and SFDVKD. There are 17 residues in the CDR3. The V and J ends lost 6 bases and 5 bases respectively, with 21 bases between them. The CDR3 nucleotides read TGTGCCACCAGTCCGGGGGCCCCCATAGTCAAAACCGGGGAGCTGTTTTTT. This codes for CATSPGAPIVKTGELFF.